This TCR beta chain was sequenced for a study of long-term antiretroviral therapy in people with HIV. This clone occurred a few times. Its antigen remains unknown. Findings of the study overall: Subsequent to ART, diversity was augmented yet persisted below that of transplant donor controls.

The libraries were made with immunoSEQ v3.0 at survey level. Some clones are missing from TCRdb's copy, which holds only in-frame ones; the method was immunoSEQ multiplex PCR. This table has roughly 33,000 clones, over 65% appearing once. The source is a woman in her forties or fifties with HIV. This specimen consisted of unsorted PBMCs, obtained 2 years after starting antiretroviral therapy.

The CDR3: CASSVGIHPFKETQYF. The CDR3 DNA reads TGTGCCAGCAGCGTAGGGATCCACCCCTTCAAAGAGACCCAGTACTTC. This chain connects TRBV9 to TRBJ2-5; no firm D call. V was trimmed by 0 bases and J by 3 bases, leaving 15 bases between them. The CDR3 sequence is 16 residues long. Germline lookup yields CDR1 SGDLS and CDR2 YYNGEE.